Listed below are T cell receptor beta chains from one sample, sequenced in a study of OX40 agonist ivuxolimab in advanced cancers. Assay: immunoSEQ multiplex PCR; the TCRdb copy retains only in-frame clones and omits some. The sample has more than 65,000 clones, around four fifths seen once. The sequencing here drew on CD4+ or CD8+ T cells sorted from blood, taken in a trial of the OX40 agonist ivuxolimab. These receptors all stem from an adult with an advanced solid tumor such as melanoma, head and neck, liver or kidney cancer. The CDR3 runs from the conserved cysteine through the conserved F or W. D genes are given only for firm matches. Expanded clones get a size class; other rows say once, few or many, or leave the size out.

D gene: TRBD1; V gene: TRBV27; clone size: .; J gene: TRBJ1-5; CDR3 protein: CASRATGFSQPQHF; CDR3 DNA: TGTGCCAGCAGGGCGACAGGGTTCTCTCAGCCCCAGCATTTT
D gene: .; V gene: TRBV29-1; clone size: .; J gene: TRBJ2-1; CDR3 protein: CSVVDGSSYNEQFF; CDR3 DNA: TGCAGCGTTGTGGACGGGAGCTCCTACAATGAGCAGTTCTTC
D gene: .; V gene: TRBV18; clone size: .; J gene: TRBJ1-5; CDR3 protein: CASSPPAGASNQPQHF; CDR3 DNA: TGTGCCAGCTCACCACCGGCGGGGGCTAGCAATCAGCCCCAGCATTTT
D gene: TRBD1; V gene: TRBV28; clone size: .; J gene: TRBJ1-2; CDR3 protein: CASRPTTGSRGGYTF; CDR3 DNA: TGTGCCAGCAGACCTACGACAGGGTCACGAGGAGGCTACACCTTC
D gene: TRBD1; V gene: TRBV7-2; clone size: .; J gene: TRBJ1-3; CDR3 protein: CASSPTGRNTIYF; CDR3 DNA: TGTGCCAGCAGCCCGACAGGGAGAAACACCATATATTTT
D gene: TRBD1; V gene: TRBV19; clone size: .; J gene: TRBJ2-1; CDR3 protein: CASSIVGQGGNEQFF; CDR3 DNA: TGTGCCAGTAGTATTGTGGGACAGGGGGGGAATGAGCAGTTCTTC
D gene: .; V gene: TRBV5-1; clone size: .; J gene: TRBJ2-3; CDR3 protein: CASSLNPAGGTDTQYF; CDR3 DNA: TGCGCCAGCAGCTTGAATCCAGCGGGCGGCACAGATACGCAGTATTTT
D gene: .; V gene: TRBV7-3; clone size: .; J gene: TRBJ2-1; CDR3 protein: CASSPQTNYNEQFF; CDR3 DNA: TGTGCCAGCAGCCCCCAGACTAACTACAATGAGCAGTTCTTC
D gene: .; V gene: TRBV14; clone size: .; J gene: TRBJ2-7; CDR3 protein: CASSQVRGTYEQYF; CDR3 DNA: TGTGCCAGCAGCCAAGTTCGGGGTACCTACGAGCAGTACTTC
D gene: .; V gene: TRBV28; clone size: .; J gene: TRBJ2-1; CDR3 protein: CASSSPPDEQFF; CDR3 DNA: TGTGCCAGCAGTTCCCCCCCTGATGAGCAGTTCTTC
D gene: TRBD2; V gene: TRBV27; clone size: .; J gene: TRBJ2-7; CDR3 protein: CASSPGLAGVGFDEQYF; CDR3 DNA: TGTGCCAGCAGTCCGGGACTAGCGGGAGTTGGGTTCGACGAGCAGTACTTC
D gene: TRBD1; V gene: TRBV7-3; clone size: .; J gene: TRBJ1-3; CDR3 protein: CASSPSTGGNTIYF; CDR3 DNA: TGTGCCAGCAGCCCTTCGACAGGGGGGAACACCATATATTTT
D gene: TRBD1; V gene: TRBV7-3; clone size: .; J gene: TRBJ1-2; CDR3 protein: CASSLDGQGRIGYTF; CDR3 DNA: TGTGCCAGCAGCCTTGACGGACAGGGGAGAATTGGCTACACCTTC
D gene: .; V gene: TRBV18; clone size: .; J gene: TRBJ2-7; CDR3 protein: CASSPAAGNHEQYF; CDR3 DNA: TGTGCCAGCTCACCTGCGGCAGGGAACCACGAGCAGTACTTC
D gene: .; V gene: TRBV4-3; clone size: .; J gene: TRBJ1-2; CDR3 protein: CASSQEFVASLGYGYTF; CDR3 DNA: TGCGCCAGCAGCCAAGAGTTCGTTGCCAGCCTCGGCTATGGCTACACCTTC
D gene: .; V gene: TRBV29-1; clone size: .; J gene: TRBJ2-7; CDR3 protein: CSVSSTGYEQYF; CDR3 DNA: TGCAGCGTTTCGTCAACAGGCTACGAGCAGTACTTC
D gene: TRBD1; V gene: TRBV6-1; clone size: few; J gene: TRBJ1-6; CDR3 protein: CASSLRQGVKSPLHF; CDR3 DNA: TGTGCCAGCAGCCTTCGGCAGGGGGTAAAGTCACCCCTCCACTTT
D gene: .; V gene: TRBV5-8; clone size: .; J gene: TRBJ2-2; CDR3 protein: CADWTARTGELFF; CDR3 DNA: TGTGCCGACTGGACTGCGCGCACCGGGGAGCTGTTTTTT
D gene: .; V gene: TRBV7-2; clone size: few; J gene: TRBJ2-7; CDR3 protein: CASSLMWDSLGEQYF; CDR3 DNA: TGTGCCAGCAGCTTAATGTGGGACTCCCTCGGTGAGCAGTACTTC
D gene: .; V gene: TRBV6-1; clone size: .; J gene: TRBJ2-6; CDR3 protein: CASSEALRRSGANVLTF; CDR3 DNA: TGTGCCAGCAGTGAAGCGCTTCGGCGGTCTGGGGCCAACGTCCTGACTTTC
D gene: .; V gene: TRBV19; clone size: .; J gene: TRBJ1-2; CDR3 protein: CASTEDRDLHYGYTF; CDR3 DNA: TGTGCCAGTACCGAGGACAGAGACCTACACTATGGCTACACCTTC
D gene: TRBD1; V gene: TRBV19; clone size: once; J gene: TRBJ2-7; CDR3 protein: CASSTGTGFHEQYF; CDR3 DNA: TGTGCCAGTAGTACCGGGACAGGGTTCCACGAGCAGTACTTC
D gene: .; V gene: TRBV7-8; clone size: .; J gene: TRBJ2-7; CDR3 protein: CAPSPLGEPGREQYF; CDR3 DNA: TGTGCCCCCTCCCCCCTGGGGGAGCCTGGGAGAGAGCAGTACTTC
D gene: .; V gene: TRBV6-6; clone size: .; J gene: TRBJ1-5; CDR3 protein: CASSKTDSNQPQHF; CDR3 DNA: TGTGCCAGCAGCAAGACAGATAGCAATCAGCCCCAGCATTTT
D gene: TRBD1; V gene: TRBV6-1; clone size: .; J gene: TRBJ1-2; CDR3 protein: CASSGRQGTNYYGYTF; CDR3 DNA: TGTGCCAGCAGTGGGCGACAGGGAACGAACTACTATGGCTACACCTTC
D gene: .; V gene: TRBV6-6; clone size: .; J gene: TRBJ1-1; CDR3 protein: CASSTYRVLNTEAFF; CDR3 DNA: TGTGCCAGCAGCACATACAGGGTACTGAACACTGAAGCTTTCTTT
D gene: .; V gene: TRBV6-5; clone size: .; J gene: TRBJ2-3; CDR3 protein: CASSYSGTQYF; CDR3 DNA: TGTGCCAGCAGTTACTCGGGTACGCAGTATTTT
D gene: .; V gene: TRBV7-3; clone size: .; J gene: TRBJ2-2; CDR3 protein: CASSLRAGPGELFF; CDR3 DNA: TGTGCCAGCAGCTTAAGAGCCGGGCCCGGGGAGCTGTTTTTT
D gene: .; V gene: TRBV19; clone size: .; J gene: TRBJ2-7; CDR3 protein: CASSISPSPNYEQYF; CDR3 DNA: TGTGCCAGTAGTATCTCACCGTCCCCAAACTACGAGCAGTACTTC
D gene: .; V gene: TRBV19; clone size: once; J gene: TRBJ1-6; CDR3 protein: CASSIVKGPYNSPLHF; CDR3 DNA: TGTGCCAGTAGTATAGTGAAGGGGCCTTATAATTCACCCCTCCACTTT
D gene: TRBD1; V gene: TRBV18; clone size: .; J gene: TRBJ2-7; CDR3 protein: CASSPRPGGPLASYEQYF; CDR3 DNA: TGTGCCAGCTCACCACGGCCAGGGGGACCTCTTGCCTCCTACGAGCAGTACTTC
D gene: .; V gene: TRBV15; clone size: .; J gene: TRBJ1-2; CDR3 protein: CATSSDTNYGYTF; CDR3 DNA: TGTGCCACCAGCAGCGATACTAACTATGGCTACACCTTC
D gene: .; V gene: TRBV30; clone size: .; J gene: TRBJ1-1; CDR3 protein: CAWSLFDTEAFF; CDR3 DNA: TGTGCCTGGAGTCTGTTCGACACTGAAGCTTTCTTT
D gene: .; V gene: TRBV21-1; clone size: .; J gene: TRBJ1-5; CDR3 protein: CASRLLKSTGRCNQPQHF; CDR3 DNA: TGTGCCAGCAGGCTCCTAAAGAGCACAGGGAGGTGTAATCAGCCCCAGCATTTT
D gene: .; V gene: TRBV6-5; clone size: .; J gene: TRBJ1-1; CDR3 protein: CASRPGGFKTEAFF; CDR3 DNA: TGTGCCAGTCGGCCGGGGGGCTTTAAGACTGAAGCTTTCTTT
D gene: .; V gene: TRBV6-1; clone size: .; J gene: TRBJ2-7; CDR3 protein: CASSEGAGPYEQYF; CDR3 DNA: TGTGCCAGCAGTGAAGGGGCAGGGCCCTACGAGCAGTACTTC
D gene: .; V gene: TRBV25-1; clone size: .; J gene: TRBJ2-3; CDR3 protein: CASSDRWRGDGTDTQYF; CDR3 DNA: TGTGCCAGCAGTGATCGCTGGCGGGGAGACGGGACAGATACGCAGTATTTT
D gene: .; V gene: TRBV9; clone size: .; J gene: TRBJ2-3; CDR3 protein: CASSVDRGDTQYF; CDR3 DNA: TGTGCCAGCAGCGTAGATAGGGGGGATACGCAGTATTTT
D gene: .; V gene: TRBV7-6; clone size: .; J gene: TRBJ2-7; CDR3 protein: CASSLGGGESEQYF; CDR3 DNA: TGTGCCAGCAGCTTAGGGGGTGGGGAAAGCGAGCAGTACTTC
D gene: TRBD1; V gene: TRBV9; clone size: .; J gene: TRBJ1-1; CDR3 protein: CASSPRGGERPTEAFF; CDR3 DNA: TGTGCCAGCAGCCCCCGAGGGGGCGAGAGACCCACTGAAGCTTTCTTT
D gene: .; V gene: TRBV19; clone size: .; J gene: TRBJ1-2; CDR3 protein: CASSMSSLYGYTF; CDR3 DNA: TGTGCCAGTAGTATGAGCTCCCTCTATGGCTACACCTTC
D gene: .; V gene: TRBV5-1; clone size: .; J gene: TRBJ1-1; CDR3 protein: CASSFKVGRGTEAFF; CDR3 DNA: TGCGCCAGCAGCTTTAAGGTGGGGAGGGGGACTGAAGCTTTCTTT
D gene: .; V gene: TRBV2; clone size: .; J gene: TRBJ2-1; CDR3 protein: CASLGAVSYNEQFF; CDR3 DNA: TGTGCCAGTCTGGGGGCGGTATCCTACAATGAGCAGTTCTTC
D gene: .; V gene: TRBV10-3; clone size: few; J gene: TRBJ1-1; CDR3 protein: CAISEGANTEAFF; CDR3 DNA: TGTGCCATCAGTGAGGGGGCGAACACTGAAGCTTTCTTT
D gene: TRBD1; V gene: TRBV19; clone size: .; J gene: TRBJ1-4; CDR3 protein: CASSSRGRTEKLFF; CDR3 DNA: TGTGCCAGTAGTTCCAGGGGGCGTACTGAAAAACTGTTTTTT
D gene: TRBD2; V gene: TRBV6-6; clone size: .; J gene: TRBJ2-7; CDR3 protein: CASSYSGVYYEQYF; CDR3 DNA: TGTGCCAGCAGTTACAGCGGGGTATACTACGAGCAGTACTTC
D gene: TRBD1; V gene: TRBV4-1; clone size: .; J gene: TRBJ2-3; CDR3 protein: CASSLRGQGAGDTQYF; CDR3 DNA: TGCGCCAGCAGCCTTCGGGGACAGGGGGCAGGAGATACGCAGTATTTT
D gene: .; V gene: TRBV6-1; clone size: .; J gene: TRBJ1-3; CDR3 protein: CASSEALPGASGNTIYF; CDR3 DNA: TGTGCCAGCAGTGAAGCGCTTCCGGGGGCCTCTGGAAACACCATATATTTT
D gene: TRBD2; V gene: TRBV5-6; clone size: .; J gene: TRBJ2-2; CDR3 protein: CASSLGLAGANTGELFF; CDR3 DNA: TGTGCCAGCAGCTTGGGGCTAGCGGGGGCGAACACCGGGGAGCTGTTTTTT
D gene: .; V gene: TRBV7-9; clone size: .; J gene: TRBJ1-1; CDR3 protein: CASSLTPITEAFF; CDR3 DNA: TGTGCCAGCAGCTTAACTCCCATCACTGAAGCTTTCTTT
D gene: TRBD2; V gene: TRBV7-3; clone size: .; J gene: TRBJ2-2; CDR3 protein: CASSLTGSGTETGELFF; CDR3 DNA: TGTGCCAGCAGCTTAACGGGGAGCGGGACCGAGACCGGGGAGCTGTTTTTT
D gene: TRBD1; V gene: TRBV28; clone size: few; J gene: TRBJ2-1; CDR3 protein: CASSLELGTGTRGQFF; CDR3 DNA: TGTGCCAGCAGTTTAGAACTAGGGACAGGTACCAGGGGGCAGTTCTTC
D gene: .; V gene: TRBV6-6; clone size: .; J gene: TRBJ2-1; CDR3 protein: CASGNRQGGEQFF; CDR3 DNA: TGTGCCAGCGGGAATCGACAGGGAGGCGAGCAGTTCTTC
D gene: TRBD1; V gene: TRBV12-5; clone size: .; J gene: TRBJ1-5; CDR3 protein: CASGPTGTENQPQHF; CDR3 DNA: TGTGCTAGTGGCCCAACCGGGACAGAAAATCAGCCCCAGCATTTT
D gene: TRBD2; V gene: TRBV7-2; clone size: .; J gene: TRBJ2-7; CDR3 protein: CASSLMAGGPNEQYF; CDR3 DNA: TGTGCCAGCAGCTTAATGGCGGGGGGGCCTAACGAGCAGTACTTC
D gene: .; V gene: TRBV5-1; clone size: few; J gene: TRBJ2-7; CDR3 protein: CASSPTAYEQYF; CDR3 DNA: TGCGCCAGCAGCCCGACAGCCTACGAGCAGTACTTC
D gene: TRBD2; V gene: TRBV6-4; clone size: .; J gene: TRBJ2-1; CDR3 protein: CASSLSGRVYNEQFF; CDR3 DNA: TGTGCCAGCAGTTTAAGCGGGAGGGTATACAATGAGCAGTTCTTC
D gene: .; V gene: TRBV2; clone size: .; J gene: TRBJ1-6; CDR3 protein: CASSVRKSSYNSPLHF; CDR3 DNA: TGTGCCAGCAGCGTCAGAAAGTCTAGCTATAATTCACCCCTCCACTTT
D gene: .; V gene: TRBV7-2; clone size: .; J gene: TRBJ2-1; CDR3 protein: CASSLVWRGHNEQFF; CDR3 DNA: TGTGCCAGCAGCTTAGTATGGCGGGGGCACAATGAGCAGTTCTTC
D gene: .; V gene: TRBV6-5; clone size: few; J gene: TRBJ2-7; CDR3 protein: CASSQGGGLVILEYF; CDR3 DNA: TGTGCCAGCAGTCAGGGGGGAGGGCTCGTCATTTTGGAGTACTTC